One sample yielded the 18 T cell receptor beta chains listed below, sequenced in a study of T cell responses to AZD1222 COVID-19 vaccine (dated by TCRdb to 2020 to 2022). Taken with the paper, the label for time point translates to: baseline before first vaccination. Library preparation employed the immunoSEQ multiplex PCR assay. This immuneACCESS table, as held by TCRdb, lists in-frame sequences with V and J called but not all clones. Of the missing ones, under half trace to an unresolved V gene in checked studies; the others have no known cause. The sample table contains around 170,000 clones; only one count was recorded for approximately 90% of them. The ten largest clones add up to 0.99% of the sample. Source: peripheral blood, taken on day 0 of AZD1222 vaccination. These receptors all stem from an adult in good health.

Written as DNA, the CDR3 is TGCGCCAGCAGTCAGGAGGGGAGGTATAATTCACCCCTCCACTTT. It is translated as CASSQEGRYNSPLHF. The rearrangement joins TRBV23-1 to TRBJ1-6; maybe TRBD1 (5 bases). TRBV23-1 is given ORF status, its function remaining uncertain. The CDR3 is 15 amino acids. Trimming removed 3 bases from V and 4 bases from J, with 10 bases in between.

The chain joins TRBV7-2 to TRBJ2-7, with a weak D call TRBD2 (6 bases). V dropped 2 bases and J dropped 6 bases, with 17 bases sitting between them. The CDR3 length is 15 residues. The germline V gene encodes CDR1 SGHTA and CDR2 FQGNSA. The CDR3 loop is CASSLILAGTGEQYF. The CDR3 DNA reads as TGTGCCAGCAGCTTAATTTTGGCGGGGACTGGCGAGCAGTACTTC.

The CDR3 sequence: CASIAGGPYEQYF. In DNA form, the CDR3 reads TGTGCCAGCATAGCGGGGGGTCCCTACGAGCAGTACTTC. The chain recombines TRBV24-1 with TRBJ2-7, with TRBD2 matching over 10 bases. Per germline, CDR1 KGHDR and CDR2 SFDVKD. The V gene end was trimmed by 11 bases and the J gene end by 2 bases; junction bases not matched to a gene: 5. The CDR3 is made up of 13 amino acids.

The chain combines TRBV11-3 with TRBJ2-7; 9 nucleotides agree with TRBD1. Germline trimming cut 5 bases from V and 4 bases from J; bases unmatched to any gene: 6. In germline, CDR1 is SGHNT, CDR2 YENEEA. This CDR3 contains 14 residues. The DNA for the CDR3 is TGTGCCAGCAGCCCGGGACAGGGACGATACGAGCAGTACTTC. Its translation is CASSPGQGRYEQYF.

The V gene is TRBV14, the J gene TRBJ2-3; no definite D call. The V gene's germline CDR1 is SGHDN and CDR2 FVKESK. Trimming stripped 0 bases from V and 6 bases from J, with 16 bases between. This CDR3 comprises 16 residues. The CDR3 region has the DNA TGTGCCAGCAGCCAAGAAGGCGCCCACCCGAGGGATACGCAGTATTTT. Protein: CASSQEGAHPRDTQYF.

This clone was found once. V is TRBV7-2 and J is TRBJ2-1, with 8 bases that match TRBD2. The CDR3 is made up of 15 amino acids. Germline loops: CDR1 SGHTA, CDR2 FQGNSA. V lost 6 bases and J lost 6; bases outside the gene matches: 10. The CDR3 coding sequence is TGTGCCAGCAGGCTCTCTAGCGGGCTTTTCAATGAGCAGTTCTTC. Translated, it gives CASRLSSGLFNEQFF.

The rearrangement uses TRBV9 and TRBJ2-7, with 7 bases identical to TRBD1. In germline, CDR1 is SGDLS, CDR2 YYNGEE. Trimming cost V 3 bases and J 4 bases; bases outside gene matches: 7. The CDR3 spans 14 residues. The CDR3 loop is CASSAKGAPYEQYF. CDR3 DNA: TGTGCCAGCAGCGCCAAGGGGGCGCCGTACGAGCAGTACTTC.

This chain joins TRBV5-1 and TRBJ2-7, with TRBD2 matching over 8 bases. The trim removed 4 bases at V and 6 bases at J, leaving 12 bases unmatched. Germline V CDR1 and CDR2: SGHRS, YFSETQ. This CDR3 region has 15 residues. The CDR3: CASSQDGRAVSEQYF. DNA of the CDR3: TGCGCCAGCAGCCAAGACGGGAGGGCCGTGTCCGAGCAGTACTTC.

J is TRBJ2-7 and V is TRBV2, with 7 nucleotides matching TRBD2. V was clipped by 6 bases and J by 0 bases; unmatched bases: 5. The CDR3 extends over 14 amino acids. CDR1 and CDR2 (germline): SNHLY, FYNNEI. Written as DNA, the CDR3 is TGTGCCAGCAGGGGGAGGGAAAGCTCCTACGAGCAGTACTTC. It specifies CASRGRESSYEQYF.

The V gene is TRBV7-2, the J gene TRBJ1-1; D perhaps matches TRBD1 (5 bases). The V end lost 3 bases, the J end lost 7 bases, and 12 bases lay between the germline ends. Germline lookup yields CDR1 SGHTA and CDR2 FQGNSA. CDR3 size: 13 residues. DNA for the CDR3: TGTGCCAGCAGCTTCCTCCCAGGGAATGAAGCTTTCTTT. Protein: CASSFLPGNEAFF.

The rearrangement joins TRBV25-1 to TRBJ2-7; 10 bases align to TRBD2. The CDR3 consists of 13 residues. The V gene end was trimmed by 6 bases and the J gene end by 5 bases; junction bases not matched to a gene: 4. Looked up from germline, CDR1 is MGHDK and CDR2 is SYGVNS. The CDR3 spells CASRPSGSNEQYF. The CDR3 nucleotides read TGTGCCAGCAGGCCTAGCGGGAGCAACGAGCAGTACTTC.

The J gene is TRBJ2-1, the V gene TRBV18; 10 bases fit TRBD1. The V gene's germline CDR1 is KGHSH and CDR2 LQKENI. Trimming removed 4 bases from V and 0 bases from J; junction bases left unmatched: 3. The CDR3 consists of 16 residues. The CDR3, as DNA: TGTGCCAGCTCACATCGGACAGGGGGCTCCTACAATGAGCAGTTCTTC. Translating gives CASSHRTGGSYNEQFF.

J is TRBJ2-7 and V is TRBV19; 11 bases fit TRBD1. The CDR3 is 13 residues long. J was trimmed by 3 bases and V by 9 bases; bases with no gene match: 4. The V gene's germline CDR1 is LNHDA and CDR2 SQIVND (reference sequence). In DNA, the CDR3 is TGTGCCAGAGGGACAGGGGGGGACTACGAGCAGTACTTC. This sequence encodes CARGTGGDYEQYF.

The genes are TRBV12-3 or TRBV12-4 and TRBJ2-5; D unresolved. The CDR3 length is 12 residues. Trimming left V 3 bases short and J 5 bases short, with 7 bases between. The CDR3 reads CASSFAPETQYF. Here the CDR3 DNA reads TGTGCCAGCAGTTTCGCCCCGGAGACCCAGTACTTC.

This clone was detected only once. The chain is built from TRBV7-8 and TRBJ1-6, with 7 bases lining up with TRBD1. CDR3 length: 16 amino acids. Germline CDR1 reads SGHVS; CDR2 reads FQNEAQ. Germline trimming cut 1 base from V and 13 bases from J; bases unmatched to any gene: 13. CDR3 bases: TGTGCCAGCAGCTTAGTGCAGGGGGATGCCGGCAGGCCCCTCCACTTT. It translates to CASSLVQGDAGRPLHF.

Here the CDR3 reads CASSIGQGWGYTF. The CDR3 bases are TGTGCCAGTAGTATCGGGCAGGGATGGGGCTACACCTTC. The rearrangement uses TRBV19 and TRBJ1-2; a weak D match, TRBD1 (5 bases). Germline CDR1 reads LNHDA; CDR2 reads SQIVND (reference sequence). This CDR3 comprises 13 residues. Trimming removed 3 bases from V and 8 bases from J, with 13 bases in between.

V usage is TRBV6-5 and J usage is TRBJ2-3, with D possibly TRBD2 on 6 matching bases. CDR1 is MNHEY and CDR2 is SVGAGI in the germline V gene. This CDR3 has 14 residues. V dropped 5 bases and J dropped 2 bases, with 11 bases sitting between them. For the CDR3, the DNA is TGTGCCAGCAGTCCAGGACTATACACAGATACGCAGTATTTT. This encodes CASSPGLYTDTQYF.

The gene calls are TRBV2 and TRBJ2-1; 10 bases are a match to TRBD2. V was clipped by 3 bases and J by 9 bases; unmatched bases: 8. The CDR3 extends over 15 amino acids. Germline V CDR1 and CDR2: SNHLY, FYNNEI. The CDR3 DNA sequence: TGTGCCAGCAGTGACTACCCTAGCGGGAGTATTGAGCAGTTCTTC. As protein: CASSDYPSGSIEQFF.